This TCR beta chain was captured by sequencing in a study of blood T cell repertoires in COVID-19 (dated by TCRdb to the early 2020s). Study-level background: Collaborator samples came from the United States, Italy and Spain and covered acute and convalescent phases of COVID-19. The prospective study material was composed of cDNA or gDNA derived from T cells, B-cell-depleted T cells, or PBMCs. The dataset comprised deeply sampled blood TCRbeta repertoires from subjects exposed to, actively infected with, or recovered from COVID-19. The repertoires were released in a freely available public database meant as a resource for research on the immune response to SARS-CoV-2. The samples were drawn from two sources: the first 160 participants of the ongoing ImmuneRACE study, and about 1,300 subjects contributed by 6 global collaborators. Sample metadata almost always included a de-identified subject ID, COVID-19 status, age in years and sex. Where available, HLA class I and class II types were obtained from metadata supplied by the sample provider rather than from assay-based typing.

The immunoSEQ Assay, a bias-controlled multiplex PCR, was used to amplify TCRbeta CDR3 regions from genomic DNA. In the authors' own workflow: The number of nucleated cells in each sample was estimated by amplification of reference gene primers within the assay. Sequence reads were collapsed and filtered to measure the absolute abundance of every unique TCRbeta CDR3 rearrangement. For each sample, productive Simpson clonality was calculated by taking the square root of Simpson's diversity index across productive rearrangements. As stored in TCRdb, this immuneACCESS dataset retains in-frame rearrangements with V and J assigned. A fraction of the clones does not appear; measured against another copy, unresolved V genes explain less than half of the discrepancy, and the remainder lacks a known reason. V, J and clone size are those of that table, while D and trimming were read from the DNA. This sample lists approximately 250,000 clones; roughly 79% were detected once. The biggest ten clones account for approximately 16% of the sample.

The germline V gene provides CDR1 SGHRS and CDR2 YFSETQ. The CDR3 sequence holds 13 residues, the cysteine and phenylalanine included. Kept here is only the CDR3 DNA, which spans 39 bases and is read in frame from base 1. The junction shows trimming of 0 bases on V and 7 bases on J, and the gene matches do not reach 2 bases of it. This clone was observed a few times. No antigen is known for it. The record has no base qualities; no much larger clone is one base away. The same CDR3 arises from other DNA sequences in this sample as well. Participants in the prospective study were aged about 18 to 95 years, lived in 20 to 25 United States geographic areas, and enrolled through a virtual design. In the prospective study, participants were assigned to cohorts based on the clinical history participants reported in a screening survey and a study questionnaire. Recovered participants in ImmuneRACE Cohort 3 were defined by two consecutive negative NP/OP PCR tests, clearance by a healthcare professional, or resolution of symptoms. In the prospective study, mobile phlebotomists collected whole blood, serum and a nasopharyngeal or oropharyngeal swab from each participant. Prospective study participants could optionally give additional blood draws and questionnaires over an approximately 2-month period. Before DNA extraction, blood samples from the prospective study were shipped at room temperature or frozen.

Overall results and qualifications from the work: The amount of clinical and demographic metadata varied by source and participant and was provided uncurated.

The sequence was obtained from a man in his forties who had recovered from COVID-19. The chain was built from TRBV5-1 and TRBJ1-2, with 8 middle bases fitting TRBD1. The sample consisted of PBMCs or T cells enriched from blood (not recorded which). The DNA sequence is given as TGCGCCAGCAGCTTGGGACAGGGGAGTGGCTACACCTTC. This yields the protein CASSLGQGSGYTF.